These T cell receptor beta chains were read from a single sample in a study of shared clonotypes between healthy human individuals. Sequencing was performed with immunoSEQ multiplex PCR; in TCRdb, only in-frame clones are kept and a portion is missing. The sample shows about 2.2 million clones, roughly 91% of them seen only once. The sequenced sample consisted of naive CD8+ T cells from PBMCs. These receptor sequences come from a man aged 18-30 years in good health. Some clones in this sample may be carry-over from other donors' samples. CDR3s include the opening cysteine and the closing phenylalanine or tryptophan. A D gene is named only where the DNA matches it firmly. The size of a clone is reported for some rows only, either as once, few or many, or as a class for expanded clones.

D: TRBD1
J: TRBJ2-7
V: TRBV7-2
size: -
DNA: TGTGCCAGCAGTTCGGGACAGCACTCCTACGAGCAGTACTTC
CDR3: CASSSGQHSYEQYF

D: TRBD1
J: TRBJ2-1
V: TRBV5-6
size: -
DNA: TGTGCCAGCAGCTTCGACAGGGGGCTTGAGCAGTTCTTC
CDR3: CASSFDRGLEQFF

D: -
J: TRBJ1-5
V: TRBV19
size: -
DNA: TGTGCCAGTAGTAATTTTAGCAATCAGCCCCAGCATTTT
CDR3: CASSNFSNQPQHF

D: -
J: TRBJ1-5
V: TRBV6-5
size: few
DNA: TGTGCCAGCAGCTCCCTCCGGCAGAGCAATCAGCCCCAGCATTTT
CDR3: CASSSLRQSNQPQHF

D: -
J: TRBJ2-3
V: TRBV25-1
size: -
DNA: TGTGCCAGCAGTGGGCTAGCTAGCACAGATACGCAGTATTTT
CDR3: CASSGLASTDTQYF

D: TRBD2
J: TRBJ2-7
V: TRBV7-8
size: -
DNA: TGTGCCAGCAGCTTGGTACTAGCGGGAGCCCCCAGCTCCTACGAGCAGTACTTC
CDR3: CASSLVLAGAPSSYEQYF

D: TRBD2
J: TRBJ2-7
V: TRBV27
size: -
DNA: TGTGCCAGCAGTTTCGGCGGGGGCTACGAGCAGTACTTC
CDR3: CASSFGGGYEQYF

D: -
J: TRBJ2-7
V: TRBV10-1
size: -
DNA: TGCGCCAGCAGTGAGTCCCAACGGGGGTACTCCTACGAGCAGTACTTC
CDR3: CASSESQRGYSYEQYF

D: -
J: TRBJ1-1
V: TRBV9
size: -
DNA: TGTGCCAGCAGCGTCGGAATGGACACTGAAGCTTTCTTT
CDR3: CASSVGMDTEAFF

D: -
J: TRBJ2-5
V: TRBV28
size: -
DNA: TGTGCCAGCAGTTTAATCCAACGACAACAAGAGACCCAGTACTTC
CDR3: CASSLIQRQQETQYF

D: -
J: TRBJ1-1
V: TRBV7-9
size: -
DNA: TGTGCCAGCAGCTTAAAGAGGGAAACTGAAGCTTTCTTT
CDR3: CASSLKRETEAFF

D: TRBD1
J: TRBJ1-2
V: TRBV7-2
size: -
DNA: TGTGCCAGCAGCCATCTGGGGACAGGCTATGGCTACACCTTC
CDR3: CASSHLGTGYGYTF

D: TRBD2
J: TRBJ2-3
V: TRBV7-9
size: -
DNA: TGTGCCAGCAGCCATACTAGCGGGAGATATAGAGATACGCAGTATTTT
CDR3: CASSHTSGRYRDTQYF

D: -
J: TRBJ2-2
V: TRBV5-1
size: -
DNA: TGCGCCAGCAGCTTGGATCTAGGGCGTTGGACCGGGGAGCTGTTTTTT
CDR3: CASSLDLGRWTGELFF

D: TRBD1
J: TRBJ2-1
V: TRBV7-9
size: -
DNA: TGTGCCAGCAGCCTCAATAACAGGGGCCTTTTGGATGAGCAGTTCTTC
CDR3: CASSLNNRGLLDEQFF

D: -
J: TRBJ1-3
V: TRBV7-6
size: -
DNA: TGTGCCAGCAGCTTAACTGGAAACACCATATATTTT
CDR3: CASSLTGNTIYF

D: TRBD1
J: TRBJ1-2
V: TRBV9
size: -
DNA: TGTGCCAGCAGCGTAGGAGTAGGACAGGGGGAGTACTATGGCTACACCTTC
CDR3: CASSVGVGQGEYYGYTF

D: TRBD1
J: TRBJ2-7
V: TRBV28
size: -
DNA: TGTGCCAGCAGTTTATTTCCGGGACAGGGCTACGAGCAGTACTTC
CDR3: CASSLFPGQGYEQYF

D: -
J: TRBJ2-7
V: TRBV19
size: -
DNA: TGTGCCAGTAGTTGGAGGACGAGACCTTACGAGCAGTACTTC
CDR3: CASSWRTRPYEQYF

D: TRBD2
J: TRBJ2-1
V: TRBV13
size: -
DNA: TGTGCCAGCAGCCCTTGGACTAGCGGGGTTAATGAGCAGTTCTTC
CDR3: CASSPWTSGVNEQFF

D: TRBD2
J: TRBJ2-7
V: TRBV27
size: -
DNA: TGTGCCAGCAGTTTAGGGACTAGAGGCTACGAGCAGTACTTC
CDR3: CASSLGTRGYEQYF

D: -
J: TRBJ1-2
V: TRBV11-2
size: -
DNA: TGTGCCAGCAGCTTAGGGATAGGTCTCTATGGCTACACCTTC
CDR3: CASSLGIGLYGYTF

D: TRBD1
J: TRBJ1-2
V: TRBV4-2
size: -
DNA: TGTGCCAGCAGCCAAGATCTCGGACAGGGTGGAAGTGGCTACACCTTC
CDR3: CASSQDLGQGGSGYTF

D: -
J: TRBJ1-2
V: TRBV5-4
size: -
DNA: TGTGCCAGCAGCTTGGCCCAAGGGACCACTGCCTATGGCTACACCTTC
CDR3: CASSLAQGTTAYGYTF

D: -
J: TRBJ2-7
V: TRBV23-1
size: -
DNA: TGCGCCAGCAGTCCTTCGGAGGGGTTCTTGTGGTACGAGCAGTACTTC
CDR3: CASSPSEGFLWYEQYF

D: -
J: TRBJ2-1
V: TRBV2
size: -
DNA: TGTGCCAGCAGTGGGAACAGCCTCTCCTACAATGAGCAGTTCTTC
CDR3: CASSGNSLSYNEQFF

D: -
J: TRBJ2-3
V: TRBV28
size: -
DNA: TGTGCCAGCAGTTTACCGTCCCAGGACACAAGCACAGATACGCAGTATTTT
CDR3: CASSLPSQDTSTDTQYF

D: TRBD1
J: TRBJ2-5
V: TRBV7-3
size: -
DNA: TGTGCCAGCAGCCAAACAGGGGGCACGGGAGAGACCCAGTACTTC
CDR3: CASSQTGGTGETQYF

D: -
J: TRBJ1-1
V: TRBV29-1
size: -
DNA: TGCAGCGTTCTGGGGGGGACTGAAGCTTTCTTT
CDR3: CSVLGGTEAFF